This TCR beta chain comes out of a study of technical replicates of blood from a handful of donors. TCRdb's copy holds only in-frame clones and misses some; the assay was immunoSEQ multiplex PCR. The table lists about 80,000 clones, around 97% of them singletons. CDR1 GTSNPN and CDR2 SVGIG come from the germline V gene (reference sequence). The CDR3 covers 14 residues. The V end lost 7 bases, the J end lost 2 bases, and 17 bases lay between the germline ends. Specimen: T cells isolated from PBMCs. The genes are TRBV30 and TRBJ1-1, with a weak D call TRBD1 (6 bases). The sequence was collected from a human donor in good health. The CDR3 loop is CAFNRDLVNTEAFF. CDR3 in DNA: TGTGCCTTCAACAGGGATTTGGTAAACACTGAAGCTTTCTTT.